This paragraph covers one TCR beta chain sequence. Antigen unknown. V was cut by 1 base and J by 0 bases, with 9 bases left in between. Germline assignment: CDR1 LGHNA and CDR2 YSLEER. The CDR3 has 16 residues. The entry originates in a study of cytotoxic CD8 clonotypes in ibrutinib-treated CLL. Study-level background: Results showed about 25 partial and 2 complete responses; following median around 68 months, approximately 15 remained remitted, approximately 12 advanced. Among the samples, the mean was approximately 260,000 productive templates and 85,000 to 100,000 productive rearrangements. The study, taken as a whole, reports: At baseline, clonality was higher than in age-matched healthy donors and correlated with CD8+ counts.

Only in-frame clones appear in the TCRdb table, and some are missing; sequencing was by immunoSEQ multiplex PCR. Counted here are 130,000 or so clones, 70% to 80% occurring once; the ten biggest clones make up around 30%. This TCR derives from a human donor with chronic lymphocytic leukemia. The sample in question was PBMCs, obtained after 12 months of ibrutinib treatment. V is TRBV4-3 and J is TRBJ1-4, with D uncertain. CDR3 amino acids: CASSQGASPTNEKLFF. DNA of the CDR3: TGCGCCAGCAGCCAAGGCGCATCCCCAACTAATGAAAAACTGTTTTTT.